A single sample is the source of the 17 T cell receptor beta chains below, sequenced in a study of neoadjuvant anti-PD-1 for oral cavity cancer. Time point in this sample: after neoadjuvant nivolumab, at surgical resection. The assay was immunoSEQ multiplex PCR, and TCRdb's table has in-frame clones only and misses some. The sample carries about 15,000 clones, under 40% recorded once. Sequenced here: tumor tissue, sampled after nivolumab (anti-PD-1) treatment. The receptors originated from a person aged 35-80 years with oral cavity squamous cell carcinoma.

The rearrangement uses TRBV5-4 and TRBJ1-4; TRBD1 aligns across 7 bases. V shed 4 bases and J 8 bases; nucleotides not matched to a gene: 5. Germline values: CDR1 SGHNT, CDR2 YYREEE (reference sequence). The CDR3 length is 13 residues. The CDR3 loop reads CASSRGGKEKLFF. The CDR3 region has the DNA TGTGCCAGCAGCAGAGGGGGCAAAGAAAAACTGTTTTTT.

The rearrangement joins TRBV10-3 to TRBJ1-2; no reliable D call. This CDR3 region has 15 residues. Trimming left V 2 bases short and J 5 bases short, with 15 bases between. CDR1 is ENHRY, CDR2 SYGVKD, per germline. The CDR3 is CAISETRTVVYGYTF. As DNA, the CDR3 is TGTGCCATCAGTGAGACCCGGACGGTAGTTTATGGCTACACCTTC.

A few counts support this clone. CDR3 residues: CATSRGHSGANVLTF. The CDR3 nucleotides read TGTGCCACCAGCAGAGGACACTCCGGGGCCAACGTCCTGACTTTC. This chain uses TRBV15 with TRBJ2-6; D uncertain. CDR1 and CDR2 from the germline V gene are LNHNV and YYDKDF (reference sequence). Trimming removed 1 base from V and 4 bases from J, with 8 bases in between. CDR3 length equals 15 residues.

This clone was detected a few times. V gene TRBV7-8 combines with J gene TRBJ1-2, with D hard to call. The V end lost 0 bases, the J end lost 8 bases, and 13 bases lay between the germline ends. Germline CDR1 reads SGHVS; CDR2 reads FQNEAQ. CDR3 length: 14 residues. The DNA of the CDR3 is TGTGCCAGCAGCTTAGCGGAGGAAGCCAGGGGCTACACCTTC. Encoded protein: CASSLAEEARGYTF. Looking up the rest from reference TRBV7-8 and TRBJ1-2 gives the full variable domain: GAGVSQSPRYKVAKRGQDVALRCDPISGHVSLFWYQQALGQGPEFLTYFQNEAQLDKSGLPSDRFFAERPEGSVSTLKIQRTQQEDSAVYLCASSLAEEARGYTFGSGTRLTVV.

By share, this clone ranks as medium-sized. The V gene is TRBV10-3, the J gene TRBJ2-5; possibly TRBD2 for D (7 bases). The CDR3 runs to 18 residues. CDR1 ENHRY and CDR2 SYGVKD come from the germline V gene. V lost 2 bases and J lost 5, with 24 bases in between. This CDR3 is CAISERASGGGSGETQYF. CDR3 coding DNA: TGTGCCATCAGTGAGAGGGCTTCGGGCGGGGGCTCGGGGGAGACCCAGTACTTC.

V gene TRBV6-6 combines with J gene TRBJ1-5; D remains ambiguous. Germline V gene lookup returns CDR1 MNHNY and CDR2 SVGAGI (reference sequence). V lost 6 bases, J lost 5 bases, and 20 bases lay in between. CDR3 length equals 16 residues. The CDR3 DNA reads TGTGCCAGCAGCCACCGGGCAGGAGCGGTAGATCAGCCCCAGCATTTT. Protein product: CASSHRAGAVDQPQHF.

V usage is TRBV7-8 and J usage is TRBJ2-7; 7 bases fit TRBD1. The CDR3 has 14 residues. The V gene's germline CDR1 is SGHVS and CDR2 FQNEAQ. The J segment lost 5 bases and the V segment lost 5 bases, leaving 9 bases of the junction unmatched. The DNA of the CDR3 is TGTGCCAGCAGCCCGGGGACAGCCCTAAACGAGCAGTACTTC. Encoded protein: CASSPGTALNEQYF.

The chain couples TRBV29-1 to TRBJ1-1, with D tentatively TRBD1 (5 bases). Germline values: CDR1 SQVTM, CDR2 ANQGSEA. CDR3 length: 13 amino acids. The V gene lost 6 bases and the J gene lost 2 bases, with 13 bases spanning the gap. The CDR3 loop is CSVAVGGNTEAFF. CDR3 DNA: TGCAGCGTGGCGGTTGGGGGTAACACTGAAGCTTTCTTT.

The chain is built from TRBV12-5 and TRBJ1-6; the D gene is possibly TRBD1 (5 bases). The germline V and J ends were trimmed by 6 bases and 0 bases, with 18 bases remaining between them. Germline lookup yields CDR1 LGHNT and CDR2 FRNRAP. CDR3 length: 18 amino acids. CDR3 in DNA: TGTGCTAGTGGCCGAAACCGGGACGGGAGCTCCTATAATTCACCCCTCCACTTT. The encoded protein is CASGRNRDGSSYNSPLHF.

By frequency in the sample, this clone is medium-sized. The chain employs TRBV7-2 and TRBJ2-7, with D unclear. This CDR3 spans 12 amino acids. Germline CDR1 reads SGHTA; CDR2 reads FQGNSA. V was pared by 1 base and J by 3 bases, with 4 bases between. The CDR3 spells CASSLVFYEQYF. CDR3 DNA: TGTGCCAGCAGCTTAGTTTTCTACGAGCAGTACTTC.

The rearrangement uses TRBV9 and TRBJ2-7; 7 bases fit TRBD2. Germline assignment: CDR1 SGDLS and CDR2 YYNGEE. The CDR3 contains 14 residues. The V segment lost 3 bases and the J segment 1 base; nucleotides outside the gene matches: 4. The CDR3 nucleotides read TGTGCCAGCAGCGCTTGGACTAGTTCCTACGAGCAGTACTTC. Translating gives CASSAWTSSYEQYF.

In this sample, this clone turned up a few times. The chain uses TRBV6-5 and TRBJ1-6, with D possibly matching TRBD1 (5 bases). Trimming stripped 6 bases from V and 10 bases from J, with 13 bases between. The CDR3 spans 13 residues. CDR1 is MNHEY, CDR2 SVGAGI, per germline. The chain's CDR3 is CASSYRKGSPLHF. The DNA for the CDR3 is TGTGCCAGCAGCTACAGGAAGGGCTCACCCCTCCACTTT.

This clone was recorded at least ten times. CDR3 sequence reads: CASSSGGNTIYF. The CDR3 nucleotides read TGTGCCAGCAGCAGCGGTGGAAACACCATATATTTT. The chain is built from TRBV5-5 and TRBJ1-3; no reliable D call. CDR3 length equals 12 residues. V was clipped by 4 bases and J by 3 bases, with 5 bases between them. The germline V gene has CDR1 SGHKS and CDR2 YYEKEE (reference sequence).

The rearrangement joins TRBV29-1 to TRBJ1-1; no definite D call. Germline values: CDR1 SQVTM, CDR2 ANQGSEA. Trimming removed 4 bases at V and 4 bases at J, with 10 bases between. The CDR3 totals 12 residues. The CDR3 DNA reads TGCAGCGTTGGAGGGAGAGGCACTGAAGCTTTCTTT. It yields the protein CSVGGRGTEAFF.

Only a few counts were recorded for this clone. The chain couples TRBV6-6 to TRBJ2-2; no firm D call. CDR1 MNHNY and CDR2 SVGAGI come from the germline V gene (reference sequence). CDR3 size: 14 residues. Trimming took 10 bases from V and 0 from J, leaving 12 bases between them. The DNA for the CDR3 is TGTGCCACCCAGAGGCAGGCGAACACCGGGGAGCTGTTTTTT. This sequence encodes CATQRQANTGELFF.

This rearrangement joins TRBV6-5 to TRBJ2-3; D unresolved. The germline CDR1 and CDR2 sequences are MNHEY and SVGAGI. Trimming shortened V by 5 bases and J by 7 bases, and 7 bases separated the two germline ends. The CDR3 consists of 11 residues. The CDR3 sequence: CASSAPNTQYF. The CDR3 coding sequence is TGTGCCAGCAGTGCCCCAAATACGCAGTATTTT.

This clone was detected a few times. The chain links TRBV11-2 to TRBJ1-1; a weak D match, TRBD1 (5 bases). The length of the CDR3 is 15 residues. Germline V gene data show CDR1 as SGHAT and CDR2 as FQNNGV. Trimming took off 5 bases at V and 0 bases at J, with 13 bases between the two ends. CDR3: CASSKTGTVNTEAFF. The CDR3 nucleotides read TGTGCCAGCAGCAAAACCGGGACGGTGAACACTGAAGCTTTCTTT.